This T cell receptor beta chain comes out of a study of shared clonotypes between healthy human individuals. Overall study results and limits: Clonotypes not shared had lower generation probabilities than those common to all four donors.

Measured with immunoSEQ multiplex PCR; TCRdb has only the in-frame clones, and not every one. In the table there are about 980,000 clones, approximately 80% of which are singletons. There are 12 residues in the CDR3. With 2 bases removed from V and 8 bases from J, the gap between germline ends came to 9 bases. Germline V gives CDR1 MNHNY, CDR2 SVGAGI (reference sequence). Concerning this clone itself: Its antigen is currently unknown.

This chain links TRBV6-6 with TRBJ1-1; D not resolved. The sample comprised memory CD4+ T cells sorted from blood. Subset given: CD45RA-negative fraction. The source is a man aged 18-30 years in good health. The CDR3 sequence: CASSYGMGEAFF. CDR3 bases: TGTGCCAGCAGTTACGGAATGGGGGAAGCTTTCTTT.